These 21 T cell receptor beta chains share one sample of origin, sequenced in a study of blood T cell repertoires in COVID-19. Measured with immunoSEQ multiplex PCR; TCRdb has only the in-frame clones, and not every one. The table lists about 320,000 clones, roughly 85% of them singletons. Sequenced sample: peripheral blood. The receptor source for this set is a human donor in a cohort sampled during active COVID-19.

The J gene is TRBJ1-4, the V gene TRBV5-4; 8 bases match TRBD1. Germline loops: CDR1 SGHNT, CDR2 YYREEE (reference sequence). The trim removed 0 bases at V and 7 bases at J, leaving 17 bases unmatched. This CDR3 comprises 19 residues. Here the CDR3 reads CASSLVNRGLEGRTEKLFF. In nucleotides, the CDR3 is TGTGCCAGCAGCTTGGTAAACAGGGGGTTAGAGGGACGCACTGAAAAACTGTTTTTT.

The rearrangement uses TRBV10-3 and TRBJ2-3; possibly TRBD2 for D (6 bases). Germline lookup yields CDR1 ENHRY and CDR2 SYGVKD. V dropped 5 bases and J dropped 3 bases, with 21 bases sitting between them. The CDR3 spans 17 residues. CDR3 DNA sequence: TGTGCCATCAGTTTTTTTGGGACTCAGACCACTACAGATACGCAGTATTTT. This sequence encodes CAISFFGTQTTTDTQYF.

V and J are TRBV15 and TRBJ1-2; no firm D call. The CDR3 totals 15 residues. The V and J ends lost 0 bases and 2 bases respectively, with 10 bases between them. Germline V gene data show CDR1 as LNHNV and CDR2 as YYDKDF (reference sequence). The CDR3 sequence is CATSRERGGNYGYTF. The CDR3 coding sequence is TGTGCCACCAGCAGAGAGCGGGGAGGCAACTATGGCTACACCTTC. Complete variable domain (other parts from reference TRBV15 and TRBJ1-2): DAMVIQNPRYQVTQFGKPVTLSCSQTLNHNVMYWYQQKSSQAPKLLFHYYDKDFNNEADTPDNFQSRRPNTSFCFLDIRSPGLGDTAMYLCATSRERGGNYGYTFGSGTRLTVV.

This clone was detected a few times. V usage is TRBV19 and J usage is TRBJ1-6; D might be TRBD1 (5 bases). CDR3 size: 13 residues. Germline assignment: CDR1 LNHDA and CDR2 SQIVND (reference sequence). V lost 1 base, J lost 7 bases, and 5 bases lay in between. The CDR3 sequence is CASSIGQNSPLHF. The CDR3 DNA follows: TGTGCCAGTAGTATAGGACAGAATTCACCCCTCCACTTT. Full variable domain (remainder filled in from reference TRBV19 and TRBJ1-6): DGGITQSPKYLFRKEGQNVTLSCEQNLNHDAMYWYRQDPGQGLRLIYYSQIVNDFQKGDIAEGYSVSREKKESFPLTVTSAQKNPTAFYLCASSIGQNSPLHFGNGTRLTVT.

The chain recombines TRBV7-4 with TRBJ1-2; the D gene is possibly TRBD1 (5 bases). CDR1 SGHVT and CDR2 SQSDAQ come from the germline V gene. V was shortened by 6 bases and J by 4 bases, with 18 bases between the two germline ends. The CDR3 loop spans 15 amino acids. The CDR3 protein is CASRPKTGRFYGYTF. CDR3 DNA sequence: TGTGCCAGCAGACCTAAAACAGGCAGGTTCTATGGCTACACCTTC.

The rearrangement uses TRBV10-2 and TRBJ1-5; D gene ambiguous. V shed 3 bases and J shed 6 bases, with 21 bases lying between them. Per germline, CDR1 WSHSY and CDR2 SAAADI. The CDR3 loop spans 17 amino acids. CDR3 DNA: TGCGCCAGCAGTGATCTAATCAGTAGCTTTCCGGGTCAGCCCCAGCATTTT. Its protein product is CASSDLISSFPGQPQHF.

The gene calls are TRBV5-4 and TRBJ2-3, with 12 positions matching TRBD2. The CDR3 consists of 16 residues. Germline assignment: CDR1 SGHNT and CDR2 YYREEE (reference sequence). V shed 2 bases and J 1 base; nucleotides not matched to a gene: 2. The CDR3 here is CASSFRTSGGTDTQYF. DNA of the CDR3: TGTGCCAGCAGCTTTAGGACTAGCGGGGGCACAGATACGCAGTATTTT.

V gene TRBV6-5 combines with J gene TRBJ2-7, with 11 bases identical to TRBD2. Unmatched junction bases numbered 3, after V lost 8 bases and J lost 0 bases. Germline V gene sequence: CDR1 MNHEY, CDR2 SVGAGI. The CDR3 is 14 residues long. CDR3 sequence (DNA): TGTGCCAGCGCGACTAGCGGGGCCTCCTACGAGCAGTACTTC. Residues: CASATSGASYEQYF.

The chain couples TRBV7-9 to TRBJ2-3; maybe TRBD2 (6 bases). This CDR3 comprises 17 residues. Trimming took 6 bases from V and 1 from J, leaving 20 bases between them. CDR1 is SEHNR, CDR2 FQNEAQ, per germline (reference sequence). CDR3 DNA sequence: TGTGCCAGCAGGCCATTTTTCGGGGGACGAGGCACAGATACGCAGTATTTT. The encoded protein is CASRPFFGGRGTDTQYF. Looking up the rest from reference TRBV7-9 and TRBJ2-3 gives the full variable domain: DTGVSQNPRHKITKRGQNVTFRCDPISEHNRLYWYRQTLGQGPEFLTYFQNEAQLEKSRLLSDRFSAERPKGSFSTLEIQRTEQGDSAMYLCASRPFFGGRGTDTQYFGPGTRLTVL.

The V gene is TRBV5-6, the J gene TRBJ1-1; TRBD1 matches at 8 bases. The germline V gene has CDR1 SGHDT and CDR2 YYEEEE. With V trimmed by 4 bases and J by 5 bases, 13 bases remained unmatched. This CDR3 has 16 residues. CDR3 nucleotide sequence: TGTGCCAGCAGCCAGGAGGACAGGGTTTTGTGGACTGAAGCTTTCTTT. It yields the protein CASSQEDRVLWTEAFF.

The chain links TRBV5-8 to TRBJ1-2, with 7 bases fitting TRBD1. The junction had 7 bases not matched to a gene; V was cut back by 0 bases and J by 5 bases. The CDR3 covers 15 residues. Looked up from germline, CDR1 is SGHTS and CDR2 is YDEGEE. CDR3 amino acids: CASSLGTGPRYGYTF. In nucleotides, the CDR3 is TGTGCCAGCAGCTTGGGGACAGGCCCGAGATATGGCTACACCTTC.

This clone was counted only a few times. DNA of the CDR3: TGCGCCAGCAGCTTCGGACAGCCGAACACCGGGGAGCTGTTTTTT. Translating gives CASSFGQPNTGELFF. V is TRBV5-1 and J is TRBJ2-2; a weak D match, TRBD1 (6 bases). Trimming cost V 2 bases and J 0 bases, with 8 bases left between them. This CDR3 contains 15 residues. Germline lookup yields CDR1 SGHRS and CDR2 YFSETQ.

The chain joins TRBV6-5 to TRBJ1-3; D is unclear. CDR1 is MNHEY and CDR2 is SVGAGI in the germline V gene. This CDR3 is 13 amino acids long. Trimming shortened V by 7 bases and J by 4 bases, and 11 bases separated the two germline ends. The CDR3 DNA is TGTGCCAGCATCAACCCAGTCGGAAACACCATATATTTT. This encodes CASINPVGNTIYF.

J is TRBJ1-2 and V is TRBV5-5, with 7 bases identical to TRBD1. J lost 8 bases, V lost 4 bases, and 20 bases had no gene match. The CDR3 length is 17 residues. CDR1 and CDR2 (germline): SGHKS, YYEKEE (reference sequence). The CDR3 nucleotides read TGTGCCAGCAGCGACGTTACGCGGGACAGCCCTTCTATGGGCTACACCTTC. This sequence encodes CASSDVTRDSPSMGYTF.

The genes are TRBV5-1 and TRBJ1-2; 7 positions agree with TRBD1. The ends lost 3 bases at V and 2 bases at J; junction bases unmatched: 4. From germline, CDR1 is SGHRS and CDR2 YFSETQ. The CDR3 has 14 residues. The CDR3 is CASSYRGENYGYTF. The CDR3 nucleotides are TGCGCCAGCAGCTACAGGGGTGAAAACTATGGCTACACCTTC.

This chain uses TRBV7-8 with TRBJ1-1, with D uncertain. The germline V gene encodes CDR1 SGHVS and CDR2 FQNEAQ. V was cut by 1 base and J by 4 bases, with 10 bases left in between. The CDR3 is made up of 14 amino acids. CDR3 loop: CASSLVGQRTEAFF. DNA for the CDR3: TGTGCCAGCAGCTTAGTGGGCCAACGCACTGAAGCTTTCTTT.

This clone was seen just once. V gene TRBV30 combines with J gene TRBJ1-4; TRBD1 matches at 8 bases. Germline V CDR1 and CDR2: GTSNPN, SVGIG (reference sequence). V gave up 4 bases and J gave up 6 bases; unmatched junction bases: 4. This CDR3 contains 13 residues. CDR3 loop: CAWNTGGYEKLFF. CDR3 bases: TGTGCCTGGAATACAGGGGGGTATGAAAAACTGTTTTTT.

The genes are TRBV7-8 and TRBJ1-2; 9 bases are a match to TRBD1. The CDR3 has 17 amino acids. V lost 1 base and J lost 5; bases outside the gene matches: 11. Germline loops: CDR1 SGHVS, CDR2 FQNEAQ. The CDR3 DNA is TGTGCCAGCAGCTTAGGAGGTTTGGGACAGGGTAATTATGGCTACACCTTC. Its translation is CASSLGGLGQGNYGYTF.

CDR3: CASSEQGRGYTF. CDR3 nucleotides: TGTGCCAGCAGCGAACAGGGGCGCGGCTACACCTTC. The V gene is TRBV3-1 (or the pseudogene TRBV3-2), the J gene TRBJ1-2; TRBD1 agrees at 7 bases. Germline CDR1 and CDR2: LGHDT and YNNKEL (reference sequence). Losses at the gene ends were 5 bases for V and 8 bases for J; bases not matched to a gene: 5. The CDR3 contains 12 residues.

V and J are TRBV10-3 and TRBJ2-1, with 13 positions matching TRBD2. Losses at the gene ends were 5 bases for V and 0 bases for J; bases not matched to a gene: 7. CDR1 is ENHRY, CDR2 SYGVKD, per germline. This CDR3 has 18 residues. CDR3 amino acids: CAISSRTSGGLSYNEQFF. CDR3 bases: TGTGCCATCAGTTCGAGGACTAGCGGGGGTCTCTCCTACAATGAGCAGTTCTTC.

The chain carries TRBV30 and TRBJ1-1, with 7 bases lining up with TRBD1. The CDR3 is made up of 13 amino acids. The V segment lost 0 bases and the J segment 8 bases; nucleotides outside the gene matches: 6. Germline CDR1 reads GTSNPN; CDR2 reads SVGIG (reference sequence). CDR3 nucleotide sequence: TGTGCCTGGAGTGTTACAGGGGACAAAGAAGCTTTCTTT. Translating it yields CAWSVTGDKEAFF.